The next 25 T cell receptor beta chains were all read from a single sample in a study of OX40 agonist ivuxolimab in advanced cancers. Using immunoSEQ multiplex PCR, the repertoire was profiled, and TCRdb retains in-frame clones only, with some absent. The sample shows 35,000 or so clones, 60% to 85% of them seen only once. The sample was CD4+ or CD8+ T cells sorted from blood, taken in a trial of the OX40 agonist ivuxolimab. These TCRs come from an adult with an advanced solid tumor such as melanoma, head and neck, liver or kidney cancer.

J is TRBJ2-3 and V is TRBV7-2; 8 nucleotides align to TRBD2. Unmatched junction bases numbered 4, after V lost 1 base and J lost 4 bases. This CDR3 comprises 15 residues. Germline CDR1 is SGHTA and CDR2 is FQGNSA. The CDR3 region is CASSLGGGRADTQYF. The CDR3 DNA sequence: TGTGCCAGCAGCTTAGGCGGGGGGAGGGCAGATACGCAGTATTTT.

A single count supports this clone. The chain links TRBV9 to TRBJ1-4; 7 nucleotides agree with TRBD1. Trimming cost V 3 bases and J 8 bases; bases outside gene matches: 7. CDR1 is SGDLS, CDR2 YYNGEE, per germline. The length of the CDR3 is 14 residues. CDR3 amino acids: CASSATGSREKLFF. The CDR3 nucleotides are TGTGCCAGCAGCGCGACAGGGTCGAGGGAAAAACTGTTTTTT.

The V gene is TRBV5-1, the J gene TRBJ1-2; D remains ambiguous. The CDR3 sequence is 13 residues long. V was shortened by 4 bases and J by 4 bases, with 11 bases between the two germline ends. CDR1 and CDR2 (germline): SGHRS, YFSETQ. DNA for the CDR3: TGCGCCAGCAGCGGTGACGGAACCTATGGCTACACCTTC. This sequence encodes CASSGDGTYGYTF. The full variable domain, with the rest looked up from reference TRBV5-1 and TRBJ1-2, is KAGVTQTPRYLIKTRGQQVTLSCSPISGHRSVSWYQQTPGQGLQFLFEYFSETQRNKGNFPGRFSGRQFSNSRSEMNVSTLELGDSALYLCASSGDGTYGYTFGSGTRLTVV.

This clone was counted a few times. The rearrangement uses TRBV21-1 and TRBJ1-2. TRBV21-1 has pseudogene status. There are 14 residues in the CDR3. CDR3 in amino acids: CASSKPMGVYGYTF. The CDR3 DNA follows: TGTGCCAGCAGCAAACCGATGGGGGTCTATGGCTACACCTTC.

This sequence joins TRBV7-6 and TRBJ1-3; 9 bases are a match to TRBD1. With 4 bases clipped from V and 3 bases from J, the junction kept 1 base outside the gene matches. This CDR3 has 14 amino acids. Germline V gene lookup returns CDR1 SGHVS and CDR2 FNYEAQ. The CDR3 is CASSYRGLGNTIYF. The CDR3 region has the DNA TGTGCCAGCAGCTACAGGGGGCTTGGAAACACCATATATTTT.

This rearrangement joins TRBV6-6 to TRBJ2-2, with a tentative D call TRBD1 (6 bases). This CDR3 has 15 residues. CDR1 MNHNY and CDR2 SVGAGI come from the germline V gene (reference sequence). Trimming pared 9 bases from V and 0 bases from J, leaving 14 bases between. The CDR3 sequence is CASYDRTSNTGELFF. The DNA of the CDR3 is TGTGCCAGTTACGACAGGACATCGAACACCGGGGAGCTGTTTTTT.

This chain connects TRBV29-1 to TRBJ2-1; no reliable D call. The CDR3 spans 16 residues. Deletions cut 4 bases from V and 1 base from J, with 17 bases between. Germline V gene lookup returns CDR1 SQVTM and CDR2 ANQGSEA. CDR3 DNA: TGCAGCGTTGGAATAAGCCAATCCCTGTCCTACAATGAGCAGTTCTTC. Its protein product is CSVGISQSLSYNEQFF.

This chain uses TRBV15 with TRBJ1-1; D is uncertain. CDR1 and CDR2 from the germline V gene are LNHNV and YYDKDF (reference sequence). V lost 0 bases, J lost 7 bases, and 9 bases lay in between. This CDR3 comprises 13 residues. CDR3 sequence (DNA): TGTGCCACCAGCAGAGATCGTGAGCATGAAGCTTTCTTT. Its protein product is CATSRDREHEAFF.

The count of this clone is one. The chain joins TRBV27 to TRBJ2-7; D not resolved. Germline CDR1 is MNHEY and CDR2 is SMNVEV (reference sequence). The V and J ends lost 5 bases and 3 bases respectively, with 5 bases between them. This CDR3 is built from 11 residues. The chain's CDR3 is CASSKSYEQYV. The CDR3 DNA sequence: TGTGCCAGCAGTAAGAGCTACGAGCAGTACGTC.

This sequence joins TRBV5-1 and TRBJ2-7; 9 nucleotides match TRBD2. Trimming cost V 5 bases and J 2 bases; bases outside gene matches: 8. The CDR3 has 15 residues. Per the germline V gene, CDR1 is SGHRS and CDR2 is YFSETQ. CDR3 bases: TGCGCCAGCAGACGGACTAGCGACGATACCTACGAGCAGTACTTC. Amino acids: CASRRTSDDTYEQYF.

The rearrangement joins TRBV7-8 to TRBJ2-2, with D perhaps TRBD2 (5 bases). Trimming shortened V by 6 bases and J by 5 bases, and 7 bases separated the two germline ends. The CDR3 spans 12 residues. Germline assignment: CDR1 SGHVS and CDR2 FQNEAQ. Written as DNA, the CDR3 is TGTGCCAGCAGGCCGGGAACCGGGGAGCTGTTTTTT. This sequence encodes CASRPGTGELFF.

This chain connects TRBV6-1 to TRBJ2-1, with 11 bases matching TRBD2. V was pared by 7 bases and J by 8 bases, with 7 bases of the junction left unmatched. Germline loops: CDR1 MNHNS, CDR2 SASEGT. The CDR3 covers 14 residues. The CDR3 region is CASTLGTSGYEQFF. The CDR3 nucleotides are TGTGCCAGCACCCTTGGGACTAGCGGCTATGAGCAGTTCTTC.

The chain employs TRBV9 and TRBJ1-2; perhaps TRBD1 as D (6 bases). Trimming removed 0 bases at V and 0 bases at J, with 6 bases between. CDR1 SGDLS and CDR2 YYNGEE come from the germline V gene. This CDR3 has 14 amino acids. The CDR3 DNA follows: TGTGCCAGCAGCGTAGGGACAGCTAACTATGGCTACACCTTC. It yields the protein CASSVGTANYGYTF.

The V gene is TRBV18, the J gene TRBJ2-7, with D unresolved. V lost 0 bases and J 7 bases, leaving 22 bases between the germline ends. This CDR3 is built from 17 residues. Germline V gives CDR1 KGHSH, CDR2 LQKENI. The DNA for the CDR3 is TGTGCCAGCTCACCACCGTTTTTGTGTGTCCCCTCCGAAGAGCAGTACTTC. Translation gives CASSPPFLCVPSEEQYF.

The CDR3 is CASLLNEQYF. CDR3 DNA sequence: TGTGCCAGTCTTTTGAACGAGCAGTACTTC. The chain couples TRBV2 to TRBJ2-7; D is unclear. This CDR3 region has 10 residues. Trimming shortened V by 9 bases and J by 5 bases, and 8 bases separated the two germline ends. The germline CDR1 and CDR2 sequences are SNHLY and FYNNEI. Drawing the rest from reference TRBV2 and TRBJ2-7, the complete variable domain is EPEVTQTPSHQVTQMGQEVILRCVPISNHLYFYWYRQILGQKVEFLVSFYNNEISEKSEIFDDQFSVERPDGSNFTLKIRSTKLEDSAMYFCASLLNEQYFGPGTRLTVT.

The rearrangement links TRBV19 to TRBJ2-3; D is undetermined. CDR1 and CDR2 from the germline V gene are LNHDA and SQIVND (reference sequence). This CDR3 spans 13 amino acids. The germline V and J ends were trimmed by 8 bases and 3 bases, with 12 bases remaining between them. The CDR3 DNA is TGTGCCAGTTCCCCCACTGGGACAGATACGCAGTATTTT. Translating it yields CASSPTGTDTQYF.

J is TRBJ2-2 and V is TRBV6-1; the D gene is possibly TRBD2 (6 bases). The CDR3 is 15 residues long. In germline, CDR1 is MNHNS, CDR2 SASEGT. The V end was cut by 3 bases, the J end by 6 bases, with 14 bases between. In nucleotides, the CDR3 is TGTGCCAGCAGTGACCGCGGGGCTAGGCCCGGGGAGCTGTTTTTT. Residues: CASSDRGARPGELFF.

The chain recombines TRBV10-3 with TRBJ1-2; 9 nucleotides align to TRBD1. With 6 bases clipped from V and 6 bases from J, the junction kept 2 bases outside the gene matches. This CDR3 has 12 residues. From germline, CDR1 is ENHRY and CDR2 SYGVKD. The CDR3 region has the DNA TGTGCCATCAGCCGGACAGGGGATGGCTACACCTTC. It translates to CAISRTGDGYTF.

The J gene is TRBJ2-5, the V gene TRBV27; 10 positions match TRBD2. The ends lost 1 base at V and 2 bases at J; junction bases unmatched: 10. This CDR3 has 18 amino acids. Germline V gene sequence: CDR1 MNHEY, CDR2 SMNVEV (reference sequence). The CDR3 region is CASSLLMAGLAVQETQYF. In DNA form, the CDR3 reads TGTGCCAGCAGTTTATTAATGGCAGGACTAGCGGTACAAGAGACCCAGTACTTC.

This clone was recorded a few times. The J gene is TRBJ1-2, the V gene TRBV2, with D possibly being TRBD1 (5 bases). Trimming stripped 2 bases from V and 5 bases from J, with 9 bases between. Germline V gene data show CDR1 as SNHLY and CDR2 as FYNNEI. The CDR3 spans 13 residues. The CDR3 reads CASSERTMYGYTF. CDR3 DNA sequence: TGTGCCAGCAGTGAACGGACAATGTATGGCTACACCTTC.

The genes are TRBV5-4 and TRBJ1-1, with a weak D call TRBD1 (6 bases). The CDR3 length is 14 residues. Trimming took off 1 base at V and 5 bases at J, with 12 bases between the two ends. In germline, CDR1 is SGHNT, CDR2 YYREEE (reference sequence). CDR3 amino acids: CASSLRGSRTEAFF. CDR3 nucleotides: TGTGCCAGCAGCTTGAGGGGGTCCCGGACTGAAGCTTTCTTT. The whole variable domain, filled in from reference TRBV5-4 and TRBJ1-1, reads ETGVTQSPTHLIKTRGQQVTLRCSSQSGHNTVSWYQQALGQGPQFIFQYYREEENGRGNFPPRFSGLQFPNYSSELNVNALELDDSALYLCASSLRGSRTEAFFGQGTRLTVV.

Only a few counts were recorded for this clone. V is TRBV7-3 and J is TRBJ1-1; 8 bases line up with TRBD1. The CDR3 covers 14 residues. V lost 4 bases to trimming and J lost 3 bases; unmatched junction nucleotides: 4. Germline V gene data show CDR1 as SGHTA and CDR2 as FQGTGA. The CDR3, as DNA: TGTGCCAGCAGCTCGACAGGGGCGGACACTGAAGCTTTCTTT. This codes for CASSSTGADTEAFF.

The genes are TRBV6-1 and TRBJ2-2; D is perhaps TRBD1 or TRBD2 (5 bases each). The CDR3 is 15 residues long. Germline V lookup: CDR1 MNHNS, CDR2 SASEGT. V gave up 6 bases and J gave up 1 base, with 12 bases separating them. CDR3 residues: CASRYGDRNTGELFF. Written as DNA, the CDR3 is TGTGCCAGCAGGTACGGGGACCGGAACACCGGGGAGCTGTTTTTT.

This clone was picked up a small number of times. The rearrangement links TRBV2 to TRBJ1-5; TRBD1 aligns across 8 bases. This CDR3 is 14 amino acids long. With V trimmed by 4 bases and J by 6 bases, 5 bases remained unmatched. Germline V gene sequence: CDR1 SNHLY, CDR2 FYNNEI. The CDR3 DNA reads as TGTGCCAGCAGTGCGGACAGGGTAGTTCAGCCCCAGCATTTT. Translating gives CASSADRVVQPQHF.

The chain links TRBV5-1 to TRBJ2-2; 12 positions match TRBD1. The CDR3 has 15 residues. CDR1 and CDR2 (germline): SGHRS, YFSETQ. With 3 bases clipped from V and 6 bases from J, the junction kept 3 bases outside the gene matches. CDR3 sequence: CASSSGQGASGELFF. For the CDR3, the DNA is TGCGCCAGCAGCTCGGGACAGGGGGCGTCCGGGGAGCTGTTTTTT.